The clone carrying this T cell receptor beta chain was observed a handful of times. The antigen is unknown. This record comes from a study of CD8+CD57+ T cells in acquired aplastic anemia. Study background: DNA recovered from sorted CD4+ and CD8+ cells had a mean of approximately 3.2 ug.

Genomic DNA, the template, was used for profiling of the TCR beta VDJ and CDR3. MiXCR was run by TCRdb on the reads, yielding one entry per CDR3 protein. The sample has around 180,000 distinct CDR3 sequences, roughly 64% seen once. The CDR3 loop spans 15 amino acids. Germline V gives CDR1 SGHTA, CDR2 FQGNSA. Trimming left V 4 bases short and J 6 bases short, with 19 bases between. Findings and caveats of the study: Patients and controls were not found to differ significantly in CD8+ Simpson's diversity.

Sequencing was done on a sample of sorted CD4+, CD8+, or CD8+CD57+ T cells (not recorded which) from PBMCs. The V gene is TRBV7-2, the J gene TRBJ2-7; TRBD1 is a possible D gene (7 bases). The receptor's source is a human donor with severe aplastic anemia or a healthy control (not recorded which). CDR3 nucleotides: TGTGCCAGCAGCTCGGACAGGCATGGGACTCGCGAGCAGTACTTC. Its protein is CASSSDRHGTREQYF.